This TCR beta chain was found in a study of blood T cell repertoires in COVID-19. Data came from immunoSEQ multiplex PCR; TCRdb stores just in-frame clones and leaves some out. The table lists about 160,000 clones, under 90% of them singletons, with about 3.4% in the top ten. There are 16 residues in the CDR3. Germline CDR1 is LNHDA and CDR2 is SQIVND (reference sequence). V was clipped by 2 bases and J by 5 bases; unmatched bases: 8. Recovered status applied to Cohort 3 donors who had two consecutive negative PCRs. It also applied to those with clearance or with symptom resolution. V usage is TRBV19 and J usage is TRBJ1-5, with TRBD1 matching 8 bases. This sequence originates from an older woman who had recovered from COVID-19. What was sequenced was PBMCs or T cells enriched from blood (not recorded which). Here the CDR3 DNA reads TGTGCCAGTAGTATATGGGGACAGGAGACCTATCAGCCCCAGCATTTT. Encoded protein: CASSIWGQETYQPQHF.